One and the same sample provided the 29 T cell receptor beta chains below, sequenced in a study of blood T cell repertoires in COVID-19. Method: immunoSEQ multiplex PCR; TCRdb's copy keeps in-frame clones and lacks some. Found here are around 41,000 clones, around 81% of them singletons; the top ten hold roughly 45%. Sequenced sample: peripheral blood. Every receptor here comes from a woman aged 80 or older with acute or convalescent COVID-19.

This chain links TRBV18 with TRBJ1-2; D is possibly TRBD1 (6 bases). The germline V and J ends were trimmed by 6 bases and 0 bases, with 17 bases remaining between them. The CDR3 sequence is 16 residues long. CDR1 and CDR2 (germline): KGHSH, LQKENI. CDR3 in amino acids: CASSPTRQATNYGYTF. The CDR3 nucleotides read TGTGCCAGCTCCCCAACAAGACAGGCTACTAACTATGGCTACACCTTC.

The chain has TRBV7-9 and TRBJ2-5, with a tentative D call TRBD1 (5 bases). The CDR3 contains 12 residues. V lost 3 bases and J 4 bases, leaving 6 bases between the germline ends. Germline CDR1 reads SEHNR; CDR2 reads FQNEAQ (reference sequence). In DNA, the CDR3 is TGTGCCAGCAGCTTTCAGGGAGAGACCCAGTACTTC. Translated, it gives CASSFQGETQYF.

The chain combines TRBV2 with TRBJ1-2; D gene uncertain. The V and J ends lost 5 bases and 8 bases respectively, with 15 bases between them. The germline gives CDR1 SNHLY, CDR2 FYNNEI. The CDR3 runs to 13 residues. The CDR3 DNA reads as TGTGCCAGCAGTCGACTGCCAACTATGGGCTACACCTTC. Protein product: CASSRLPTMGYTF. The full variable domain, its missing parts supplied by reference TRBV2 and TRBJ1-2, is EPEVTQTPSHQVTQMGQEVILRCVPISNHLYFYWYRQILGQKVEFLVSFYNNEISEKSEIFDDQFSVERPDGSNFTLKIRSTKLEDSAMYFCASSRLPTMGYTFGSGTRLTVV.

The V call is TRBV9, the J call TRBJ2-5, with 7 bases that match TRBD2. The V gene end was trimmed by 0 bases and the J gene end by 1 base; junction bases not matched to a gene: 6. The CDR3 has 16 amino acids. Per the germline V gene, CDR1 is SGDLS and CDR2 is YYNGEE. CDR3 DNA sequence: TGTGCCAGCAGCGTAGGGGGCGGGGGATCCCAAGAGACCCAGTACTTC. Protein sequence: CASSVGGGGSQETQYF.

The chain uses TRBV11-3 and TRBJ2-7; 11 nucleotides agree with TRBD1. The CDR3 length is 15 residues. V lost 4 bases, J lost 3 bases, and 5 bases stayed unmatched. The germline V gene has CDR1 SGHNT and CDR2 YENEEA. The CDR3 coding sequence is TGTGCCAGCAGCTCAGCCGGGACAGGGGGCTACGAGCAGTACTTC. This sequence encodes CASSSAGTGGYEQYF.

V and J are TRBV7-2 and TRBJ2-1; perhaps TRBD1 as D (5 bases). This CDR3 has 14 amino acids. Germline V lookup: CDR1 SGHTA, CDR2 FQGNSA. Trimming removed 3 bases at V and 4 bases at J, with 10 bases between. The CDR3 protein is CASSLSRVYNEQFF. In nucleotides, the CDR3 is TGTGCCAGCAGCTTGAGCAGGGTTTACAATGAGCAGTTCTTC.

The chain has TRBV10-2 and TRBJ2-7, with TRBD1 matching over 7 bases. V shed 9 bases, J shed 1 base, and the junction held 12 bases outside the gene matches. The CDR3 extends over 15 amino acids. Germline-derived CDR1 and CDR2 are WSHSY and SAAADI. CDR3 sequence reads: CASPTRTGRSYEQYF. CDR3 nucleotide sequence: TGCGCCAGTCCGACCCGGACAGGTAGGTCCTACGAGCAGTACTTC.

CDR3: CATPLRTGTEETQYF. CDR3 nucleotide sequence: TGTGCCACCCCACTCCGGACAGGGACCGAAGAGACCCAGTACTTC. The chain is built from TRBV24-1 and TRBJ2-5; 8 bases are a match to TRBD1. The CDR3 has 15 amino acids. The V gene end was trimmed by 9 bases and the J gene end by 3 bases; junction bases not matched to a gene: 11. Per germline, CDR1 KGHDR and CDR2 SFDVKD.

Concerning this clone: The sample has other DNA sequences that encode this CDR3 too. In nucleotides, the CDR3 is TGTGCCAGCAGCCGAACAGTGAATTCACCCCTCCACTTT. Its translation is CASSRTVNSPLHF. V and J are TRBV14 and TRBJ1-6, with D unresolved. The germline CDR1 and CDR2 sequences are SGHDN and FVKESK. The V end was cut by 4 bases, the J end by 7 bases, with 8 bases between. The CDR3 is made up of 13 amino acids.

V usage is TRBV11-3 and J usage is TRBJ2-1; 8 bases match TRBD1. Germline CDR1 SGHNT, CDR2 YENEEA. Trimming at V came to 4 bases and at J to 5 bases, leaving 4 bases not matched to a gene. The CDR3 covers 14 residues. Here the CDR3 reads CASSYNRGDNEQFF. CDR3 nucleotides: TGTGCCAGCAGCTACAACAGGGGGGACAATGAGCAGTTCTTC.

The chain couples TRBV30 to TRBJ1-1, with no clear D. The CDR3 length is 13 residues. Per the germline V gene, CDR1 is GTSNPN and CDR2 is SVGIG (reference sequence). V was cut by 0 bases and J by 1 base, with 6 bases left in between. Written as DNA, the CDR3 is TGTGCCTGGAGTGTATTGCGGAACACTGAAGCTTTCTTT. Translating it yields CAWSVLRNTEAFF.

The V and J genes are TRBV11-3 and TRBJ2-3; 12 bases fit TRBD2. Germline V gives CDR1 SGHNT, CDR2 YENEEA. This CDR3 has 16 amino acids. The trim removed 5 bases at V and 7 bases at J, leaving 10 bases unmatched. The CDR3 nucleotides are TGTGCCAGCAGCCTGACTAGCGGGGGACAAACGAATACGCAGTATTTT. This gives the protein CASSLTSGGQTNTQYF.

The chain has TRBV10-3 and TRBJ2-7, with TRBD1 identical over 7 bases. The J segment lost 2 bases and the V segment lost 2 bases, leaving 6 bases of the junction unmatched. The CDR3 has 15 residues. Germline CDR1 ENHRY, CDR2 SYGVKD. The CDR3 region has the DNA TGTGCCATCAGTGAGACAGGGGCGCCTACCTACGAGCAGTACTTC. Encoded protein: CAISETGAPTYEQYF.

The chain couples TRBV19 to TRBJ2-4; D is unclear. V was clipped by 3 bases and J by 9 bases, with 6 bases between them. Germline V CDR1 and CDR2: LNHDA, SQIVND (reference sequence). CDR3 size: 11 residues. CDR3 in amino acids: CASSITGIQYF. CDR3 DNA sequence: TGTGCCAGTAGTATTACTGGCATTCAGTACTTC.

This clone was detected once. V usage is TRBV10-3 and J usage is TRBJ1-1; 7 positions agree with TRBD1. With 7 bases clipped from V and 0 bases from J, the junction kept 5 bases outside the gene matches. The CDR3 length is 14 residues. Germline assignment: CDR1 ENHRY and CDR2 SYGVKD. The CDR3 nucleotides read TGTGCCATCACCAATACAGGGGTGAACACTGAAGCTTTCTTT. Its protein product is CAITNTGVNTEAFF.

The chain links TRBV6-2 or TRBV6-3 to TRBJ2-3; weak D call: TRBD2 (6 bases). The V gene's germline CDR1 is MNHEY and CDR2 SVGEGT. The CDR3 extends over 15 amino acids. V lost 2 bases and J lost 0, with 9 bases in between. This CDR3 reads CASSYGLTSTDTQYF. DNA for the CDR3: TGTGCCAGCAGTTACGGACTAACTAGCACAGATACGCAGTATTTT.

This sequence joins TRBV5-1 and TRBJ2-6; D may be TRBD2 (6 bases). Germline loops: CDR1 SGHRS, CDR2 YFSETQ. CDR3 length: 15 amino acids. V was shortened by 4 bases and J by 0 bases, with 8 bases between the two germline ends. The CDR3 DNA is TGCGCCAGCAGCCCCGGGAGCTCTGGGGCCAACGTCCTGACTTTC. This codes for CASSPGSSGANVLTF.

This clone was detected only a few times. For the CDR3, the DNA is TGTGCCAGCAGGTCGGACAGGGGCCTAGGGAACACTGAAGCTTTCTTT. Its protein product is CASRSDRGLGNTEAFF. The J gene is TRBJ1-1, the V gene TRBV5-6, with 9 positions matching TRBD1. J gave up 1 base and V 5 bases, and 9 bases lay outside the gene matches. The CDR3 has 16 residues. Germline CDR1 SGHDT, CDR2 YYEEEE.

The rearrangement uses TRBV28 and TRBJ1-2; TRBD1 is a possible D gene (6 bases). The length of the CDR3 is 15 residues. The V gene's germline CDR1 is MDHEN and CDR2 SYDVKM. The germline V and J ends were trimmed by 4 bases and 0 bases, with 12 bases remaining between them. The CDR3 DNA follows: TGTGCCAGCAGTTCCGGGGGGCCTCCTAACTATGGCTACACCTTC. It is translated as CASSSGGPPNYGYTF.

The chain has TRBV19 and TRBJ1-5; D possibly corresponds to TRBD1 (5 bases). Germline values: CDR1 LNHDA, CDR2 SQIVND (reference sequence). The CDR3 is 14 amino acids. V was pared by 3 bases and J by 10 bases, with 16 bases between. The CDR3 DNA reads TGTGCCAGTAGTATCCCCCAGGGTACGCAACCCCAGCATTTT. Protein: CASSIPQGTQPQHF.

The chain has TRBV19 and TRBJ1-2; the D gene is possibly TRBD1 (6 bases). In germline, CDR1 is LNHDA, CDR2 SQIVND (reference sequence). The CDR3 has 13 residues. V gave up 5 bases and J gave up 3 bases, with 10 bases separating them. The DNA of the CDR3 is TGTGCCAGTAGTGTTCGACAGGACTATGGCTACACCTTC. Amino acid sequence: CASSVRQDYGYTF.

The gene calls are TRBV19 and TRBJ2-1, with TRBD1 matching 7 bases. V was pared by 4 bases and J by 6 bases, with 9 bases of the junction left unmatched. Germline CDR1 and CDR2: LNHDA and SQIVND (reference sequence). The CDR3 sequence is 15 residues long. DNA for the CDR3: TGTGCCAGTAGTACCTTACTCGGACAGGTCAATGAGCAGTTCTTC. Its protein is CASSTLLGQVNEQFF.

The CDR3 sequence is CASRRNSGGFRTGELFF. Written as DNA, the CDR3 is TGTGCCAGCAGGCGTAATAGCGGGGGATTTCGAACCGGGGAGCTGTTTTTT. The V gene is TRBV27, the J gene TRBJ2-2; TRBD2 matches 9 bases. Germline V gives CDR1 MNHEY, CDR2 SMNVEV (reference sequence). After removal of 6 bases from V and 5 bases from J, the junction contained 13 bases not matched to a gene. CDR3 length: 17 amino acids.

The gene calls are TRBV7-9 and TRBJ2-5, with TRBD2 matching 7 bases. Trimming took 3 bases from V and 5 from J; bases not matched to a gene: 9. Germline lookup yields CDR1 SEHNR and CDR2 FQNEAQ (reference sequence). This CDR3 has 15 amino acids. The CDR3 region has the DNA TGTGCCAGCAGCTTGGGAGGGTGGCAGGGTGAGACCCAGTACTTC. Its protein product is CASSLGGWQGETQYF.

J is TRBJ2-1 and V is TRBV10-3; D might be TRBD1 (6 bases). Trimming removed 4 bases from V and 6 bases from J, with 16 bases in between. The CDR3 sequence is 15 residues long. Per germline, CDR1 ENHRY and CDR2 SYGVKD. CDR3 in amino acids: CAISGGSLGANEQFF. The CDR3, as DNA: TGTGCCATCAGTGGAGGCTCTCTGGGGGCCAATGAGCAGTTCTTC.

V usage is TRBV9 and J usage is TRBJ1-4, with 10 bases matching TRBD1. Germline V gives CDR1 SGDLS, CDR2 YYNGEE. This CDR3 comprises 15 residues. Trimming cost V 0 bases and J 8 bases; bases outside gene matches: 4. The CDR3, as DNA: TGTGCCAGCAGCGTAGGGACAGGGGGTTCCGAAAAACTGTTTTTT. Protein product: CASSVGTGGSEKLFF.

In DNA, the CDR3 is TGTGCCAGCAGCTTCAACGGGGGTTCCGAGCAGTACTTC. Translating gives CASSFNGGSEQYF. J is TRBJ2-7 and V is TRBV7-9, with D perhaps TRBD2 (6 bases). Germline lookup yields CDR1 SEHNR and CDR2 FQNEAQ (reference sequence). V was trimmed by 3 bases and J by 6 bases, leaving 12 bases between them. The CDR3 loop spans 13 amino acids.

The chain joins TRBV7-2 to TRBJ2-7; TRBD1 might be the D (6 bases). This CDR3 contains 12 residues. Germline V gene sequence: CDR1 SGHTA, CDR2 FQGNSA. V was trimmed by 5 bases and J by 6 bases, leaving 11 bases between them. This CDR3 is CASSQLQGEQYF. CDR3 DNA sequence: TGTGCCAGCAGCCAACTACAGGGCGAGCAGTACTTC.

This rearrangement joins TRBV7-2 to TRBJ2-7; a weak D match, TRBD1 (6 bases). V lost 7 bases and J lost 3, with 16 bases in between. The CDR3 length is 14 residues. Germline assignment: CDR1 SGHTA and CDR2 FQGNSA. DNA for the CDR3: TGTGCCAGCAACCAAGACAGACAGGACTACGAGCAGTACTTC. Amino acid sequence: CASNQDRQDYEQYF.